This TCR beta chain was found in a study of OX40 agonist ivuxolimab in advanced cancers. Study details: Clinicians treated patients with ivuxolimab, an agonistic anti-OX40 (CD134) antibody. Those enrolled were around 87% male, with a mean age of around 60 years and ages from about 20 to 85. The study reported partial responses in three patients: one hepatocellular carcinoma, two cutaneous melanoma.

The data were produced by immunoSEQ multiplex PCR, yet TCRdb's version contains in-frame clones alone and is incomplete. This table holds more than 65,000 clones, about 84% found once. The study's findings and limits: Certain nonresponders additionally had low normalized T-cell clonal expansion.

Germline assignment: CDR1 MNHEY and CDR2 SMNVEV (reference sequence). J gave up 4 bases and V 5 bases, and 10 bases lay outside the gene matches. This CDR3 is built from 16 residues. As concerns this clone: Its antigen is unknown.

Sequencing used CD4+ or CD8+ T cells sorted from blood, obtained in a trial of the OX40 agonist ivuxolimab. The TCR comes from an adult with an advanced solid tumor such as melanoma, head and neck, liver or kidney cancer. The V and J genes are TRBV27 and TRBJ1-1, with 10 nucleotides matching TRBD1. The CDR3 DNA reads as TGTGCCAGCAGTGCCGGGACAGGGGTGATGAGCACTGAAGCTTTCTTT. Translation gives CASSAGTGVMSTEAFF.